Listed here are 23 T cell receptor beta chains from one sample, sequenced in a study of human T cells and chemical hapten exposure. TCRdb analysed the RACE reads with MiXCR anew, one entry per CDR3 protein. The table has about 120,000 distinct CDR3 sequences, approximately 14% seen once. The sample's time point: patch test 1, 2 weeks after DPC sensitization. Treatment here: therapeutic diphenylcyclopropenone sensitization with weekly scalp DPC. The sequences come from whole blood, collected in connection with sensitization to the hapten diphenylcyclopropenone (DPC). The receptors were gathered from a man younger than 30 with alopecia areata. Some clones in this sample may be carry-over from other donors' samples.

The chain recombines TRBV6-2 or TRBV6-3 with TRBJ2-2; D gene uncertain. The V gene's germline CDR1 is MNHEY and CDR2 SVGEGT. This CDR3 contains 13 residues. V dropped 8 bases and J dropped 0 bases, with 7 bases sitting between them. The CDR3 DNA reads TGTGCCAGCTTTTTTCCGAACACCGGGGAGCTGTTTTTT. It encodes CASFFPNTGELFF.

The CDR3 DNA reads as TGTGCCAGCAGCTTAGGCCGACAGGTCGCCGGGGAGCTGTTTTTT. This codes for CASSLGRQVAGELFF. This chain links TRBV11-2 with TRBJ2-2; perhaps TRBD1 as D (6 bases). The germline V and J ends were trimmed by 1 base and 6 bases, with 12 bases remaining between them. The CDR3 sequence is 15 residues long. The germline V gene encodes CDR1 SGHAT and CDR2 FQNNGV.

This clonotype has ten or more counts. The chain joins TRBV18 to TRBJ1-5; no definite D call. Trimming took 3 bases from V and 8 from J, leaving 17 bases between them. Looked up from germline, CDR1 is KGHSH and CDR2 is LQKENI. This CDR3 is 15 amino acids long. For the CDR3, the DNA is TGTGCCAGCTCACCGAGTAGGCGAGGGCCGGAGCCCCAGCATTTT. Its protein product is CASSPSRRGPEPQHF.

Many counts were recorded for this clonotype. The genes are TRBV11-2 and TRBJ2-5; D call uncertain. V was trimmed by 5 bases and J by 1 base, leaving 14 bases between them. The CDR3 consists of 15 residues. In germline, CDR1 is SGHAT, CDR2 FQNNGV. CDR3 sequence: CASSTYGRLQETQYF. The CDR3 bases are TGTGCCAGCAGCACCTACGGACGGCTCCAAGAGACCCAGTACTTC.

This clonotype was recorded a few times. This rearrangement joins TRBV6-2 or TRBV6-3 to TRBJ2-7; tentative D call: TRBD1 (5 bases). V lost 3 bases and J lost 3, with 9 bases in between. This CDR3 spans 13 amino acids. Germline loops: CDR1 MNHEY, CDR2 SVGEGT. CDR3 coding DNA: TGTGCCAGCAGTTATGGACACCTCTACGAGCAGTACGTC. This sequence encodes CASSYGHLYEQYV.

This clonotype was picked up a small number of times. V is TRBV6-1 and J is TRBJ1-4; unclear D gene. Trimming took off 2 bases at V and 5 bases at J, with 9 bases between the two ends. This CDR3 is 14 amino acids long. The germline gives CDR1 MNHNS, CDR2 SASEGT. This chain's CDR3 is CASSEITMNEKLFF. The CDR3 DNA is TGTGCCAGCAGTGAAATTACAATGAATGAAAAACTGTTTTTT.

In its sample, this clonotype was seen a few times. The genes are TRBV24-1 and TRBJ1-1, with D possibly TRBD1 on 6 matching bases. V was clipped by 9 bases and J by 7 bases, with 17 bases between them. The germline CDR1 and CDR2 sequences are KGHDR and SFDVKD. CDR3 length: 13 amino acids. CDR3 DNA: TGTGCCACCCGGGGAAGGGGGAGCGGTGAAGCTTTCTTT. Its translation: CATRGRGSGEAFF.

This chain joins TRBV20-1 and TRBJ1-4; D is uncertain. V lost 5 bases to trimming and J lost 4 bases, with 5 bases between them. Germline values: CDR1 DFQATT, CDR2 SNEGSKA (reference sequence). This CDR3 has 11 amino acids. The CDR3 is CSAPINEKLFF. DNA of the CDR3: TGCAGTGCTCCAATTAATGAAAAACTGTTTTTT.

This clonotype appeared a few times. The rearrangement links TRBV12-5 to TRBJ2-7; 9 bases are a match to TRBD1. V trimming: 6 bases; J trimming: 3 bases; junction bases outside the gene matches: 3. The CDR3 runs to 13 residues. Germline CDR1 reads LGHNT; CDR2 reads FRNRAP. The chain's CDR3 is CASGTGGNYEQYV. CDR3 nucleotide sequence: TGTGCTAGTGGGACAGGGGGTAACTACGAGCAGTACGTC.

This rearrangement joins TRBV20-1 to TRBJ1-2, with D tentatively TRBD1 (5 bases). Trimming cost V 5 bases and J 4 bases, with 14 bases left between them. Germline-derived CDR1 and CDR2 are DFQATT and SNEGSKA (reference sequence). The CDR3 contains 13 residues. The CDR3 region is CSAGDRYIYGYTF. CDR3 DNA: TGCAGTGCTGGTGACAGATACATCTATGGCTACACCTTC.

This clonotype was recorded a few times. The V call is TRBV6-2 or TRBV6-3, the J call TRBJ1-1; 8 bases align to TRBD1. CDR1 MNHEY and CDR2 SVGEGT come from the germline V gene. The CDR3 runs to 16 residues. The ends lost 8 bases at V and 1 base at J; junction bases unmatched: 12. CDR3 nucleotides: TGTGCCAGCGGCGCAGGGGGCCGAGGGCCGAACACTGAAGCTTTCTTT. It encodes CASGAGGRGPNTEAFF.

This clonotype has a count of ten or more. This chain uses TRBV29-1 with TRBJ1-2; D may be TRBD1 (5 bases). CDR3 size: 14 residues. From germline, CDR1 is SQVTM and CDR2 ANQGSEA. V gave up 7 bases and J gave up 5 bases, with 20 bases separating them. The CDR3: CSASANDRVYGYTF. DNA of the CDR3: TGCAGCGCATCAGCCAACGACAGAGTATATGGCTACACCTTC.

This clonotype was found many times. This sequence joins TRBV7-2 and TRBJ2-1; D is perhaps TRBD1 (6 bases). CDR3 length: 11 amino acids. Germline values: CDR1 SGHTA, CDR2 FQGNSA. Trimming removed 5 bases at V and 10 bases at J, with 9 bases between. The CDR3 DNA reads as TGTGCCAGCAGCCTACAGGGAGAGCAGTTCTTC. It codes for CASSLQGEQFF.

The sample holds a few counts of this clonotype. The chain employs TRBV6-2 or TRBV6-3 and TRBJ1-1; TRBD1 agrees at 8 bases. Germline assignment: CDR1 MNHEY and CDR2 SVGEGT. Trimming took 2 bases from V and 2 from J; bases not matched to a gene: 7. CDR3 length equals 16 residues. CDR3 sequence: CASSYPQGADNTEAFF. Here the CDR3 DNA reads TGTGCCAGCAGTTACCCGCAGGGGGCTGATAACACTGAAGCTTTCTTT.

This sequence joins TRBV9 and TRBJ2-2; D remains unclear. The CDR3 spans 12 residues. CDR1 and CDR2 (germline): SGDLS, YYNGEE. Trimming removed 0 bases at V and 3 bases at J, with 0 bases between. CDR3 coding DNA: TGTGCCAGCAGCGTAGACACCGGGGAGCTGTTTTTT. It encodes CASSVDTGELFF.

In this sample, this clonotype turned up many times. The chain combines TRBV20-1 with TRBJ2-3; D uncertain. CDR3 length: 12 amino acids. The germline V gene has CDR1 DFQATT and CDR2 SNEGSKA (reference sequence). The ends were cut back, 3 bases at V and 5 bases at J, with 9 bases in the middle. In nucleotides, the CDR3 is TGCAGTGCTAGTAGGGTGGGAGATACGCAGTATTTT. It is translated as CSASRVGDTQYF.

This chain uses TRBV4-1 with TRBJ2-1, with TRBD2 matching over 8 bases. V lost 1 base and J lost 7; bases outside the gene matches: 12. From germline, CDR1 is MGHRA and CDR2 YSYEKL. This CDR3 region has 17 residues. For the CDR3, the DNA is TGCGCCAGCAGCCAAGTTGGTGTGGGACTAGAGACGAATGAGCAGTTCTTC. Its protein is CASSQVGVGLETNEQFF.

The V gene is TRBV9, the J gene TRBJ2-1; 9 bases map to TRBD1. Per the germline V gene, CDR1 is SGDLS and CDR2 is YYNGEE. Losses at the gene ends were 3 bases for V and 7 bases for J; bases not matched to a gene: 2. The length of the CDR3 is 13 residues. The CDR3 here is CASSATGGNEQFF. CDR3 in DNA: TGTGCCAGCAGCGCGACAGGGGGGAATGAGCAGTTCTTC.

This clonotype was seen a few times. The chain couples TRBV6-1 to TRBJ2-5; D not resolved. Germline V lookup: CDR1 MNHNS, CDR2 SASEGT. This CDR3 has 15 amino acids. V was pared by 4 bases and J by 7 bases, with 19 bases between. The CDR3 bases are TGTGCCAGCAGTGCAACACCGGGCCCCGAGAGGACCCAGTACTTC. Its translation: CASSATPGPERTQYF.

The V gene is TRBV29-1, the J gene TRBJ2-7; D is uncertain. The V end was cut by 0 bases, the J end by 4 bases, with 4 bases between. The germline CDR1 and CDR2 sequences are SQVTM and ANQGSEA. The CDR3 is 11 residues long. The chain's CDR3 is CSVEDSYEQYF. The CDR3 region has the DNA TGCAGCGTTGAAGACAGTTACGAGCAGTACTTC.

This chain joins TRBV24-1 and TRBJ1-2, with TRBD1 identical over 7 bases. CDR1 KGHDR and CDR2 SFDVKD come from the germline V gene. V trimming: 3 bases; J trimming: 0 bases; junction bases outside the gene matches: 6. The CDR3 consists of 16 residues. In DNA form, the CDR3 reads TGTGCCACCAGTGATGCGACAGGGACAGCTAACTATGGCTACACCTTC. This sequence encodes CATSDATGTANYGYTF.

In its sample, this clonotype was seen a few times. This rearrangement joins TRBV7-8 to TRBJ1-1, with 7 positions matching TRBD1. The CDR3 covers 17 residues. Germline CDR1 reads SGHVS; CDR2 reads FQNEAQ. Unmatched junction bases numbered 16, after V lost 5 bases and J lost 4 bases. CDR3 DNA sequence: TGTGCCAGCAGCACGCTAGCTAAGGGGGCGAGAGGCACTGAAGCTTTCTTT. The encoded protein is CASSTLAKGARGTEAFF.

Only a few counts were recorded for this clonotype. Here the CDR3 reads CASSPGLAVQETQYF. In DNA form, the CDR3 reads TGTGCCAGCAGCCCCGGACTAGCGGTCCAAGAGACCCAGTACTTC. This chain uses TRBV7-9 with TRBJ2-5, with 10 nucleotides matching TRBD2. V was clipped by 5 bases and J by 1 base; unmatched bases: 4. Germline-derived CDR1 and CDR2 are SEHNR and FQNEAQ (reference sequence). The length of the CDR3 is 15 residues.